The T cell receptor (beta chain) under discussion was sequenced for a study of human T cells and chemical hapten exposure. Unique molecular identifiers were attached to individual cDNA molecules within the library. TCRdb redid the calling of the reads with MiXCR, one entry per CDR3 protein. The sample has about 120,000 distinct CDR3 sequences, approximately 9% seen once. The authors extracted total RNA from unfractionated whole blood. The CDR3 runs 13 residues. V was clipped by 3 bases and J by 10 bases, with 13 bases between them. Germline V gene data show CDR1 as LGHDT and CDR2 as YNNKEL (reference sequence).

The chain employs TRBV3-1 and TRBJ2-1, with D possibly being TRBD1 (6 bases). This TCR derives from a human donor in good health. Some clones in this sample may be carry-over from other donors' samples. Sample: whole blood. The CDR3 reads CASSQETGIEQFF. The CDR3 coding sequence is TGTGCCAGCAGCCAGGAAACAGGGATCGAGCAGTTCTTC.